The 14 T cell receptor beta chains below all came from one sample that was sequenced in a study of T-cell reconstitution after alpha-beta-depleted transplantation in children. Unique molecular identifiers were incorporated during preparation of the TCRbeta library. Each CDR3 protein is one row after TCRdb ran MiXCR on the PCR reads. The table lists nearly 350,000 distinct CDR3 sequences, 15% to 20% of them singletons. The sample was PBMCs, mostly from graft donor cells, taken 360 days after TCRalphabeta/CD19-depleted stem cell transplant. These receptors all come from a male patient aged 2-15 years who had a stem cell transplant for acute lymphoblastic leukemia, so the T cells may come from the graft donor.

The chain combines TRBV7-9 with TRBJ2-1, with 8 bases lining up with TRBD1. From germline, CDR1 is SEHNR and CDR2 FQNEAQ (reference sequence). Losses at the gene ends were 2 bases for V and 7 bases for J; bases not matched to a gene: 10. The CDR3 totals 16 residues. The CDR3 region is CASSLTQGAMLNEQFF. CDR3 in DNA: TGTGCCAGCAGCTTAACCCAGGGGGCGATGTTGAATGAGCAGTTCTTC. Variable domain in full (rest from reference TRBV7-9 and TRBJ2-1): DTGVSQNPRHKITKRGQNVTFRCDPISEHNRLYWYRQTLGQGPEFLTYFQNEAQLEKSRLLSDRFSAERPKGSFSTLEIQRTEQGDSAMYLCASSLTQGAMLNEQFFGPGTRLTVL.

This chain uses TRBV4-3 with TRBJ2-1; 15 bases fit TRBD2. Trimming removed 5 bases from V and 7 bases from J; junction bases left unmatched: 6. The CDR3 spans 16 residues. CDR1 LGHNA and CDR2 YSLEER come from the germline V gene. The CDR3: CASSKRGLAGGNEQFF. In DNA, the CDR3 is TGCGCCAGCAGCAAGCGGGGACTAGCGGGAGGTAATGAGCAGTTCTTC.

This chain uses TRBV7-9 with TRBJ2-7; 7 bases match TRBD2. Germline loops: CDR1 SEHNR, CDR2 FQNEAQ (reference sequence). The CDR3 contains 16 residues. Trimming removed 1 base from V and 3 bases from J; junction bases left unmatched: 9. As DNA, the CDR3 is TGTGCCAGCAGCTTAGGCCCCAGGCGGGAGATCTACGAGCAGTACTTC. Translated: CASSLGPRREIYEQYF.

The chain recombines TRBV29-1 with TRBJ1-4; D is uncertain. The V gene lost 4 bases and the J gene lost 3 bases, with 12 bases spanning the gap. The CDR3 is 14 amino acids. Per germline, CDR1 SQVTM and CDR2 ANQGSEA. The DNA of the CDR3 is TGCAGCGTTGTCCCGGGATCTTCTAATGAAAAACTGTTTTTT. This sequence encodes CSVVPGSSNEKLFF.

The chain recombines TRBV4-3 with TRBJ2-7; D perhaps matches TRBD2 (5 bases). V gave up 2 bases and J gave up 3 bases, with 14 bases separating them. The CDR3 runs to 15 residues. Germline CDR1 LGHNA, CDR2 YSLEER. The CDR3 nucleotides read TGCGCCAGCAGCCAACAAAGAGGGCTGATCTACGAGCAGTACTTC. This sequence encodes CASSQQRGLIYEQYF.

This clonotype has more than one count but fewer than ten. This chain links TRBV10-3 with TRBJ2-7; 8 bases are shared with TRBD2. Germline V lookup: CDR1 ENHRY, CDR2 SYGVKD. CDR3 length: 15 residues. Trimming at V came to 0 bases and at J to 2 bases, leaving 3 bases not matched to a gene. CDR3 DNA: TGTGCCATCAGTGAGTCGGTGGGACTAGCCTACGAGCAGTACTTC. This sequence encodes CAISESVGLAYEQYF.

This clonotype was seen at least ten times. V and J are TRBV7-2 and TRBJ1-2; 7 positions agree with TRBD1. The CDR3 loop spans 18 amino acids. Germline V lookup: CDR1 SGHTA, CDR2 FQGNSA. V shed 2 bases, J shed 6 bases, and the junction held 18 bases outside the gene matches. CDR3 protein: CASSLRVGRTGPSDGYTF. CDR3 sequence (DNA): TGTGCCAGCAGCTTAAGGGTAGGCCGGACAGGACCTTCGGATGGCTACACCTTC.

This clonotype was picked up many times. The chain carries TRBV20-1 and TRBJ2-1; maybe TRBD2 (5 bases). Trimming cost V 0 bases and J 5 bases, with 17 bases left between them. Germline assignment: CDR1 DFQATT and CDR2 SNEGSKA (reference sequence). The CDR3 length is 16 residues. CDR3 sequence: CSARDRDGSWDNEQFF. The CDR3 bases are TGCAGTGCTAGAGATCGCGATGGGAGTTGGGACAATGAGCAGTTCTTC.

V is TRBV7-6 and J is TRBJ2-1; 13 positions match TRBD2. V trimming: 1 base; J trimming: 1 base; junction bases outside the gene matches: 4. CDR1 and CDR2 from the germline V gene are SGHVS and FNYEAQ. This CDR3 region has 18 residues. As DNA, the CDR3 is TGTGCCAGCAGCTTAGTCGGACTAGCGGGAGCTTCCTACAATGAGCAGTTCTTC. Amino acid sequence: CASSLVGLAGASYNEQFF.

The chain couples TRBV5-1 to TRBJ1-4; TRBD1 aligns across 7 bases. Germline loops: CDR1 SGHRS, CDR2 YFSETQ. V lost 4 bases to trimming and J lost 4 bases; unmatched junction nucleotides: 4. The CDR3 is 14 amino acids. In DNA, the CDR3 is TGCGCCAGCAGCCCCGGGACAGTTAATGAAAAACTGTTTTTT. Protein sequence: CASSPGTVNEKLFF.

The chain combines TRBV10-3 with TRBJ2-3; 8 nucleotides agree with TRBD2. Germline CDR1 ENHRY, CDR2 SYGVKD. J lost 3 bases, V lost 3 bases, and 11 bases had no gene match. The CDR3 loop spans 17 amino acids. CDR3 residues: CAISDPTGGTRTDTQYF. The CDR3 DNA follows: TGTGCCATCAGTGACCCCACTGGGGGGACTAGAACAGATACGCAGTATTTT.

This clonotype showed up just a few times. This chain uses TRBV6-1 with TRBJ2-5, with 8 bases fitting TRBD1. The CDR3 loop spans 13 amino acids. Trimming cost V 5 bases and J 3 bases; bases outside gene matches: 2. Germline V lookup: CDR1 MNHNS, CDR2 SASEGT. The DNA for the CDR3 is TGTGCCAGCAGTACAGGGGGAGAAGAGACCCAGTACTTC. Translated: CASSTGGEETQYF.

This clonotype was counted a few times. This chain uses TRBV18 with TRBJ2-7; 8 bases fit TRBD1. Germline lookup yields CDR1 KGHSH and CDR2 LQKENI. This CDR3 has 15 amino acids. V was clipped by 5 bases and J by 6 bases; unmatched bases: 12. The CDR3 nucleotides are TGTGCCAGCTCATCTGCGACAGGGGTCGGCTCCGAGCAGTACTTC. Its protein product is CASSSATGVGSEQYF.

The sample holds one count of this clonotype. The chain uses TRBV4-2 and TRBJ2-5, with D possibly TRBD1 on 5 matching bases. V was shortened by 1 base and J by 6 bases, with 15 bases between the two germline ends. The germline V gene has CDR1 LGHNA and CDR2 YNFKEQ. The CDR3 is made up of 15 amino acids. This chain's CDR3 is CASSQVREGGKTQYF. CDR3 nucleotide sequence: TGTGCCAGCAGCCAAGTCAGGGAAGGTGGCAAGACCCAGTACTTC.